The entry below describes one T cell receptor beta chain. Its antigen is undetermined. Here immunoSEQ multiplex PCR was the method, and the copy in TCRdb shows in-frame clones only, minus some. The repertoire has 10,000 to 14,000 clones, 90% to 95% of them found once; the top ten carry approximately 1.8%. This sample is drawn from a study of chemoradiotherapy in HPV16-positive cancers. Study-level information: Two HPV16-positive patients' cells yielded candidate HPV-specific clones and common motifs. Findings of the study overall: Better recurrence-free survival went with HPV-responsive T-cell expansion in HPV16-positive patients. Non-HPV-specific T cells did not expand in tumors during treatment, whereas candidate HPV-specific clones and E7-related motifs did.

The CDR3 sequence is 13 residues long. Per germline, CDR1 MNHNS and CDR2 SASEGT. V lost 6 bases, J lost 6 bases, and 11 bases lay in between. Samples were taken several times over chemoradiotherapy. The material sequenced was blood, taken from a patient who underwent chemoradiotherapy. The receptor comes from a human donor with HPV-associated anogenital cancer. The genes are TRBV6-1 and TRBJ1-4; unclear D gene. The CDR3 sequence is CASSPREHEKLFF. The CDR3 DNA reads as TGTGCCAGCAGCCCCCGGGAACATGAAAAACTGTTTTTT.